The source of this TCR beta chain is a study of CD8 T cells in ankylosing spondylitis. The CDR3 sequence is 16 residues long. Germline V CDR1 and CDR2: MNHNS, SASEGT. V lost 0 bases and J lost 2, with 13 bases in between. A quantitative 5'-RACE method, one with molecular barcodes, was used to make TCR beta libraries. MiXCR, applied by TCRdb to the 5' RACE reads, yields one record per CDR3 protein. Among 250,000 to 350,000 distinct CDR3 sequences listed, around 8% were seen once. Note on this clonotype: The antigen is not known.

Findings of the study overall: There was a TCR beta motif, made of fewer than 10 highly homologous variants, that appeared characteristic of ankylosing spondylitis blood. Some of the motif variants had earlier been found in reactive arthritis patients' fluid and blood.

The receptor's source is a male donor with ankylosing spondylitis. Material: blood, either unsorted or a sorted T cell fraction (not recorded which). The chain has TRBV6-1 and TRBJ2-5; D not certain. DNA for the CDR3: TGTGCCAGCAGTGAAGCGGGTGTGGGGATACAAGAGACCCAGTACTTC. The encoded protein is CASSEAGVGIQETQYF.